Listed below are T cell receptor beta chains from one sample, sequenced in a study of cytomegalovirus exposure and HLA in healthy donors. Data came from immunoSEQ multiplex PCR; TCRdb stores just in-frame clones and leaves some out. Seen here are tens of thousands of clones, around 70% observed once, and the top ten hold roughly 4.5%. Sequencing was carried out using PBMCs. All receptors come from a woman aged 45 to 65 in good health and CMV-seronegative. Each CDR3 is given with its conserved first and last residue. D genes are given only for firm matches. The listing skips clone size in some rows; elsewhere it reads once, few, many or a size class.

CDR3aa	CDR3nt	abundance	d_gene	v_gene	j_gene
CASSSETLYEQYF	TGTGCCAGCAGTTCCGAGACATTATACGAGCAGTACTTC	NA	NA	TRBV6-5	TRBJ2-7
CASSQVGSDGNQPQHF	TGTGCCAGCAGCCAAGTAGGCAGCGACGGCAATCAGCCCCAGCATTTT	NA	NA	TRBV4-2	TRBJ1-5
CASSPSDEQYF	TGTGCCAGCAGCCCTTCAGACGAGCAGTACTTC	once	NA	TRBV5-8	TRBJ2-7
CSVARGGTDTQYF	TGCAGCGTGGCCCGGGGTGGCACAGATACGCAGTATTTT	NA	NA	TRBV29-1	TRBJ2-3
CASTDAGVTYEQYF	TGTGCCAGCACCGATGCGGGGGTAACCTACGAGCAGTACTTC	NA	TRBD2	TRBV6-5	TRBJ2-7
CASRTGLTEAFF	TGTGCCAGCAGGACAGGGTTAACTGAAGCTTTCTTT	NA	TRBD1	TRBV28	TRBJ1-1
CASSLGTTDYGYTF	TGCGCCAGCAGCTTGGGAACGACAGACTATGGCTACACCTTC	NA	NA	TRBV5-1	TRBJ1-2
CASSVGTSGETQYF	TGTGCCAGCAGCGTAGGGACTAGCGGAGAGACCCAGTACTTC	NA	TRBD2	TRBV9	TRBJ2-5
CASSQGADPGNQPQHF	TGTGCCAGCAGCCAGGGGGCAGACCCTGGCAATCAGCCCCAGCATTTT	NA	TRBD1	TRBV9	TRBJ1-5
CASSHESGTGIYGYTF	TGTGCCAGCAGCCATGAGTCCGGGACAGGAATTTATGGCTACACCTTC	NA	TRBD1	TRBV5-4	TRBJ1-2
CASSAHRDRATEAFF	TGTGCCAGCAGTGCCCATAGGGACAGGGCCACTGAAGCTTTCTTT	NA	TRBD1	TRBV2	TRBJ1-1
CASRDRVGANVLTF	TGTGCCAGTAGAGACAGGGTTGGGGCCAACGTCCTGACTTTC	once	TRBD1	TRBV19	TRBJ2-6
CASSLGYKEQFF	TGTGCCAGCAGCTTAGGCTATAAGGAGCAGTTCTTC	NA	NA	TRBV7-9	TRBJ2-1
CASSQSAGVSNQPQHF	TGCGCCAGCAGCCAATCCGCGGGCGTCAGCAATCAGCCCCAGCATTTT	once	NA	TRBV4-1	TRBJ1-5
CASSGQASSYNSPLHF	TGTGCCAGCAGTGGTCAGGCGAGCTCCTATAATTCACCCCTCCACTTT	NA	NA	TRBV2	TRBJ1-6
CASRRDVFDEQFF	TGTGCCAGCCGCCGGGATGTTTTTGATGAGCAGTTCTTC	NA	NA	TRBV9	TRBJ2-1
CASSPSNQPQHF	TGTGCCAGCAGCCCATCAAATCAGCCCCAGCATTTT	NA	NA	TRBV6-6	TRBJ1-5
CASSTGNSNQPQHF	TGTGCCAGTTCGACAGGTAATAGCAATCAGCCCCAGCATTTT	NA	NA	TRBV2	TRBJ1-5
CASSPAGNEQFF	TGTGCCAGCAGTCCCGCCGGCAATGAGCAGTTCTTC	NA	NA	TRBV25-1	TRBJ2-1
CASSRGSNQPQHF	TGTGCCAGCAGCCGGGGAAGCAATCAGCCCCAGCATTTT	NA	NA	TRBV7-8	TRBJ1-5
CASSHGGNEQFF	TGTGCCAGCAGCCACGGGGGAAATGAGCAGTTCTTC	NA	NA	TRBV9	TRBJ2-1
CATSDSRNQPQHF	TGTGCCACTTCTGACAGCCGCAATCAGCCCCAGCATTTT	few	NA	TRBV18	TRBJ1-5
CASSNPPWAGTQYF	TGTGCCAGCAGCAATCCCCCATGGGCAGGAACCCAGTACTTC	NA	NA	TRBV6-5	TRBJ2-5
CASSPGGSEQYF	TGTGCCAGCAGCCCCGGCGGCAGCGAGCAGTACTTC	NA	NA	TRBV9	TRBJ2-7
CASSLAQAYNEQFF	TGTGCCAGCAGCTTGGCACAGGCTTACAATGAGCAGTTCTTC	NA	NA	TRBV5-4	TRBJ2-1
CASGVNTEAFF	TGTGCCAGCGGAGTGAACACTGAAGCTTTCTTT	NA	NA	TRBV2	TRBJ1-1
CASSRWAVNNEQFF	TGCGCCAGCAGCCGGTGGGCCGTAAACAATGAGCAGTTCTTC	NA	NA	TRBV4-1	TRBJ2-1
CASSADLPGGGYTF	TGTGCCAGCAGTGCGGACCTCCCCGGAGGCGGCTACACCTTC	NA	NA	TRBV25-1	TRBJ1-2
CASSPFRQSAFYGYTF	TGTGCCAGCTCACCCTTTCGACAGTCAGCTTTCTATGGCTACACCTTC	NA	NA	TRBV18	TRBJ1-2
CASSPGARMVEYF	TGTGCCAGCAGTCCTGGGGCCAGGATGGTGGAGTACTTC	NA	NA	TRBV6-5	TRBJ2-7
CASSSREPPYEQYF	TGTGCCAGCAGTTCCCGGGAGCCGCCCTACGAGCAGTACTTC	few	NA	TRBV6-5	TRBJ2-7
CASSIKGVYQPQHF	TGTGCCAGTAGTATAAAGGGGGTGTATCAGCCCCAGCATTTT	NA	NA	TRBV19	TRBJ1-5
CASSQDPRQVKHSNQPQHF	TGCGCCAGCAGCCAAGACCCTAGACAGGTAAAACACAGCAATCAGCCCCAGCATTTT	NA	NA	TRBV4-1	TRBJ1-5
CASSRTGSNYGYTF	TGTGCCAGCAGCCGTACAGGGTCCAACTATGGCTACACCTTC	NA	NA	TRBV7-9	TRBJ1-2
CATSSPRSYNEQFF	TGTGCCACCAGCAGCCCTCGTAGCTACAATGAGCAGTTCTTC	once	NA	TRBV15	TRBJ2-1
CASSRQVQRAQYF	TGTGCCAGCAGTCGACAGGTCCAGAGGGCGCAGTATTTT	NA	NA	TRBV28	TRBJ2-3
CASSYSTGAGANVLTF	TGTGCCAGCAGTTACTCGACCGGGGCTGGGGCCAACGTCCTGACTTTC	NA	NA	TRBV6-6	TRBJ2-6
CASSMRVEAFF	TGTGCCAGTAGTATGAGAGTTGAAGCTTTCTTT	NA	NA	TRBV19	TRBJ1-1
CASSLRHPSYEQYF	TGTGCCAGCAGTTTGCGACATCCTTCCTACGAGCAGTACTTC	NA	NA	TRBV28	TRBJ2-7
CSSGLPNTEAFF	TGCAGCTCGGGACTGCCCAACACTGAAGCTTTCTTT	NA	NA	TRBV29-1	TRBJ1-1
CASRFLAGGGNEQFF	TGTGCCAGCAGGTTCCTAGCGGGAGGGGGCAATGAGCAGTTCTTC	NA	TRBD2	TRBV2	TRBJ2-1